These T cell receptor beta chains were read from a single sample in a study of T cells after yellow fever vaccination. TCRdb processed the 5' RACE reads anew with MiXCR; each CDR3 protein has one entry. There are approximately 120,000 distinct CDR3 sequences in the sample; 8.9% occur only once, and roughly 43% lies in the top ten. The source was CD8+ T cells sorted from PBMCs, collected on the day of the yellow fever booster vaccination. These receptors originate from a man between 18 and 35 years old who received the YFV17D yellow fever vaccine. Both conserved end residues are part of each CDR3. D genes are given only for firm matches. A clone size is listed for some rows: how often the clone was seen (once, few, many), or a class if it is expanded.

j_call: TRBJ2-4; d_call: .; v_call: TRBV4-1; clone_size: many; cdr3_aa: CASSQDDPRVDIQYF; cdr3_nt: TGCGCCAGCAGCCAAGACGATCCCAGGGTTGACATTCAGTACTTC
j_call: TRBJ2-7; d_call: TRBD2; v_call: TRBV4-1; clone_size: .; cdr3_aa: CASSERLAGTYEQYF; cdr3_nt: TGCGCCAGCAGCGAAAGACTAGCGGGGACCTACGAGCAGTACTTC
j_call: TRBJ2-1; d_call: .; v_call: TRBV29-1; clone_size: .; cdr3_aa: CSVTDYNEQFF; cdr3_nt: TGCAGCGTTACCGATTACAATGAGCAGTTCTTC
j_call: TRBJ2-3; d_call: .; v_call: TRBV19; clone_size: few; cdr3_aa: CASSIGQSTDTQYF; cdr3_nt: TGTGCCAGTAGTATAGGACAAAGCACAGATACGCAGTATTTT
j_call: TRBJ2-1; d_call: TRBD2; v_call: TRBV5-6; clone_size: once; cdr3_aa: CASTGLAGDNEQFF; cdr3_nt: TGTGCCAGCACCGGACTAGCGGGGGACAATGAGCAGTTCTTC
j_call: TRBJ1-1; d_call: .; v_call: TRBV6-2/TRBV6-3; clone_size: few; cdr3_aa: CASSYSTGEAFF; cdr3_nt: TGTGCCAGCAGTTACTCGACCGGGGAAGCTTTCTTT
j_call: TRBJ2-7; d_call: TRBD1; v_call: TRBV12-3/TRBV12-4; clone_size: few; cdr3_aa: CASSGRQGAYEQYF; cdr3_nt: TGTGCCAGCAGTGGGCGACAGGGGGCTTACGAGCAGTACTTC
j_call: TRBJ1-3; d_call: TRBD1; v_call: TRBV23-1; clone_size: .; cdr3_aa: CASTGPGQPQYSGNTIYF; cdr3_nt: TGCGCCAGCACTGGCCCGGGACAGCCTCAGTACTCTGGAAACACCATATATTTT
j_call: TRBJ1-1; d_call: .; v_call: TRBV30; clone_size: .; cdr3_aa: CAWSASMAGTNTEAFF; cdr3_nt: TGTGCCTGGAGTGCATCCATGGCAGGAACGAACACTGAAGCTTTCTTT
j_call: TRBJ2-3; d_call: TRBD2; v_call: TRBV12-3/TRBV12-4; clone_size: many; cdr3_aa: CASSATGTSGGSTDTQYF; cdr3_nt: TGTGCCAGCAGCGCTACCGGGACTAGCGGGGGAAGCACAGATACGCAGTATTTT
j_call: TRBJ2-1; d_call: .; v_call: TRBV30; clone_size: few; cdr3_aa: CAWSVGSDEQFF; cdr3_nt: TGTGCCTGGAGTGTGGGCTCCGATGAGCAGTTCTTC
j_call: TRBJ2-7; d_call: TRBD1; v_call: TRBV5-1; clone_size: many; cdr3_aa: CASSRRDRAHEQYF; cdr3_nt: TGCGCCAGCTCCCGCCGGGACAGGGCCCACGAGCAGTACTTC
j_call: TRBJ1-1; d_call: .; v_call: TRBV6-2/TRBV6-3; clone_size: .; cdr3_aa: CACSTGARVTESFF; cdr3_nt: TGTGCCTGCAGTACGGGTGCTCGGGTCACTGAATCTTTCTTT
j_call: TRBJ2-7; d_call: .; v_call: TRBV7-9; clone_size: few; cdr3_aa: CASSLAEGWTQYF; cdr3_nt: TGTGCCAGCAGCTTAGCAGAGGGCTGGACGCAGTACTTC
j_call: TRBJ2-3; d_call: TRBD2; v_call: TRBV29-1; clone_size: .; cdr3_aa: CSVDTAGGNTDTQYF; cdr3_nt: TGCAGCGTTGATACTGCGGGGGGCAACACAGATACGCAGTATTTT
j_call: TRBJ2-7; d_call: TRBD1; v_call: TRBV29-1; clone_size: many; cdr3_aa: CSGTGDEQYF; cdr3_nt: TGCAGCGGGACAGGGGACGAGCAGTACTTC
j_call: TRBJ2-6; d_call: .; v_call: TRBV19; clone_size: .; cdr3_aa: CASSIKGLRGANVLTF; cdr3_nt: TGTGCCAGTAGTATCAAGGGGTTGAGGGGGGCCAACGTCCTGACTTTC
j_call: TRBJ2-1; d_call: TRBD2; v_call: TRBV12-3/TRBV12-4; clone_size: .; cdr3_aa: CASSSVERLAGGNEQFF; cdr3_nt: TGTGCCAGCAGTTCGGTTGAGAGGCTAGCGGGGGGCAATGAGCAGTTCTTC
j_call: TRBJ2-5; d_call: TRBD1; v_call: TRBV6-4; clone_size: .; cdr3_aa: CASSVQPGQGIMETQYF; cdr3_nt: TGTGCCAGCAGTGTCCAACCGGGACAGGGGATTATGGAGACCCAGTACTTC
j_call: TRBJ2-1; d_call: .; v_call: TRBV3-1; clone_size: few; cdr3_aa: CASSRPRGPYNEQFF; cdr3_nt: TGTGCCAGCAGCCGTCCAAGAGGGCCCTACAATGAGCAGTTCTTC
j_call: TRBJ1-2; d_call: TRBD1; v_call: TRBV20-1; clone_size: .; cdr3_aa: CSARDRGLYGYTF; cdr3_nt: TGCAGTGCTAGGGACAGGGGATTATATGGCTACACCTTC